This T cell receptor beta chain came from a study of graft-versus-host responses after intestinal transplantation. Study-level information: Multivisceral, liver-intestinal, or isolated intestinal grafts were transplanted into recipients. Overall study findings and caveats: Ileal or blood samples showed some GvH clones first, and such clones were also found in recipient marrow.

Trimming pared 5 bases from V and 0 bases from J, leaving 11 bases between. The germline CDR1 and CDR2 sequences are MNHEY and SVGAGI. The CDR3 contains 15 residues. Profiling relied on immunoSEQ multiplex PCR, and the TCRdb table lists in-frame clones only, not all of them. This sample carries roughly 97,000 clones, 91% of them seen once, and the ten largest clones take about 0.18%. This clone was counted between two and nine times. Antigen specificity is unknown. The sequence was obtained from a human donor who was the organ donor for an intestinal transplant. The chain recombines TRBV6-5 with TRBJ1-3; D is perhaps TRBD1 (6 bases). The sample consisted of unstimulated CD4+ T cells sorted from spleen or lymph node cells, taken before transplant. CDR3 sequence: CASSQTGSSGNTIYF. The DNA of the CDR3 is TGTGCCAGCAGTCAAACAGGGAGCTCTGGAAACACCATATATTTT.